This T cell receptor (beta chain) was retrieved from a study of read filtering for tumor transcriptome and immune sequencing. Study in general: By R-ISS, stages I, II and III held approximately 8, 16 and 7 patients. Whole-transcriptome libraries were prepared after DNase treatment.

CDR3 length: 15 amino acids. The ends were cut back, 5 bases at V and 5 bases at J, with 18 bases in the middle. The germline gives CDR1 SGHTA, CDR2 FQGNSA. From 350 to 500 ng of RNA, a library with molecular barcoded alpha/delta and beta/gamma adaptors was made. TCRdb analysed the reads with MiXCR anew, one entry per CDR3 protein. The sample includes roughly 61,000 distinct CDR3 sequences, 9% to 15% of them seen just once. Sequenced: a population of CD138-negative cells sorted from bone marrow. The rearrangement uses TRBV7-2 and TRBJ2-5, with a tentative D call TRBD2 (7 bases). The sequence was collected from a donor at least 40 years old with multiple myeloma. CDR3 coding DNA: TGTGCCAGCAGCCTGGGGGGGGGGGGGCGTGAGACCCAGTACTTC. Translated, it gives CASSLGGGGRETQYF.